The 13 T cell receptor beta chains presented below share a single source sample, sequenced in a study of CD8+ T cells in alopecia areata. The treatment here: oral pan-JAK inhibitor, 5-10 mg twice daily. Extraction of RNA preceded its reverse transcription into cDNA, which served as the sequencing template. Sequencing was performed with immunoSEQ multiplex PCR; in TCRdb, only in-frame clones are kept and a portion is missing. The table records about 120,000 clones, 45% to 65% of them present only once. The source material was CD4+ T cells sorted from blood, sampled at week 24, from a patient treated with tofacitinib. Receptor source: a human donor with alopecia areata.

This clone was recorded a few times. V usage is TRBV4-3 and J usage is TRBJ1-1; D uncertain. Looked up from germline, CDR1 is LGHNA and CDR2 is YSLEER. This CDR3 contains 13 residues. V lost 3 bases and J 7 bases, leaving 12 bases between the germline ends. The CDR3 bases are TGCGCCAGCAGCCAGATCCGCCGTGGTGAAGCTTTCTTT. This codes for CASSQIRRGEAFF.

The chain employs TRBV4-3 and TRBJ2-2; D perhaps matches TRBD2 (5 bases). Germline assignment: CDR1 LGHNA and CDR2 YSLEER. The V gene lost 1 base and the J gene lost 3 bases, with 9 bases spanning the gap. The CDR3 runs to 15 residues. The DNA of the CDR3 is TGCGCCAGCAGCCAAGCGGGGAGCCACACCGGGGAGCTGTTTTTT. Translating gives CASSQAGSHTGELFF.

CDR3 amino acids: CASSPRGERNEKLFF. DNA of the CDR3: TGCGCCAGCAGCCCCCGTGGTGAAAGAAATGAAAAACTGTTTTTT. The chain joins TRBV4-3 to TRBJ1-4; D unclear. CDR3 length equals 15 residues. Trimming took off 4 bases at V and 5 bases at J, with 14 bases between the two ends. The V gene's germline CDR1 is LGHNA and CDR2 YSLEER.

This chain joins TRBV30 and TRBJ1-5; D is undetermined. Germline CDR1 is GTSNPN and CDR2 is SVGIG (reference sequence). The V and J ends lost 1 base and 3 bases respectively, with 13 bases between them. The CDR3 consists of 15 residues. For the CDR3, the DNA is TGTGCCTGGAGTGGCGGCAGGAACGTCAATCAGCCCCAGCATTTT. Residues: CAWSGGRNVNQPQHF.

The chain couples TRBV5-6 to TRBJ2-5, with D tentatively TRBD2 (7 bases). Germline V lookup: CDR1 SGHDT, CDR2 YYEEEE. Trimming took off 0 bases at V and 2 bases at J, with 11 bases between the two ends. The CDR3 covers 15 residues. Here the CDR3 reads CASSLVGGQQETQYF. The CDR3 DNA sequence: TGTGCCAGCAGCTTGGTGGGGGGGCAGCAAGAGACCCAGTACTTC.

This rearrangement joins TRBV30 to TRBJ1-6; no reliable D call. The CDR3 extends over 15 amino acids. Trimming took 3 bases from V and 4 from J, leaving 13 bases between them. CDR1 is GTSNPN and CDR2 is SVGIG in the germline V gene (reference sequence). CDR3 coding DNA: TGTGCCTGGAGCACTTTTGGAGCATATAATTCACCCCTCCACTTT. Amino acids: CAWSTFGAYNSPLHF.

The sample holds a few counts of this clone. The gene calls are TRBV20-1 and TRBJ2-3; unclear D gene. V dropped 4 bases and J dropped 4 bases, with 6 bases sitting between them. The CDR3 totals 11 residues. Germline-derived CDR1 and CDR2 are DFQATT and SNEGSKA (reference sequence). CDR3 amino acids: CSAMNSDTQYF. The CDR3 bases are TGCAGTGCTATGAATTCAGATACGCAGTATTTT.

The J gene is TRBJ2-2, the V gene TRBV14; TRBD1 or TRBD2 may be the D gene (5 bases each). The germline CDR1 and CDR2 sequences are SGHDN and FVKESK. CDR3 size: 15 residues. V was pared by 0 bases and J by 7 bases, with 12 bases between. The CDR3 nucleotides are TGTGCCAGCAGCCAAGAGAAAACTAGGGGCGGGGAGCTGTTTTTT. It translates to CASSQEKTRGGELFF.

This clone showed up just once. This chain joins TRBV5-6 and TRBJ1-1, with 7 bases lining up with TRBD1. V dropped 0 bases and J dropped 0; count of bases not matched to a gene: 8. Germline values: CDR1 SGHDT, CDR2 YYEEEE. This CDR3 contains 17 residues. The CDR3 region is CASSLDLRGLMNTEAFF. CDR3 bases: TGTGCCAGCAGCTTGGATCTGAGGGGGCTGATGAACACTGAAGCTTTCTTT.

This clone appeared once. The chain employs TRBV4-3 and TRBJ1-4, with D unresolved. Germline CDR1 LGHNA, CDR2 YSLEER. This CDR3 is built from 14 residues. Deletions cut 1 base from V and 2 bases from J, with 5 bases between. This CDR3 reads CASSQVGTNEKLFF. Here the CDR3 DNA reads TGCGCCAGCAGCCAAGTAGGGACTAATGAAAAACTGTTTTTT.

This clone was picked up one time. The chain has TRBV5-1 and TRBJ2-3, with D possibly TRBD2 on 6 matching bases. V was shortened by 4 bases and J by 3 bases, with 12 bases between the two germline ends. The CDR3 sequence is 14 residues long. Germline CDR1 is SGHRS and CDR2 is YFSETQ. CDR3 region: CASSGAGTTDTQYF. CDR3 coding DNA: TGCGCCAGCAGCGGAGCGGGTACGACAGATACGCAGTATTTT.

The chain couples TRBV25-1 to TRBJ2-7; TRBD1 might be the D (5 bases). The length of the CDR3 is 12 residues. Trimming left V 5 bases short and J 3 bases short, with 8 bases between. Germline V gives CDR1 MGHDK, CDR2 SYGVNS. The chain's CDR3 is CASSMTDYEQYF. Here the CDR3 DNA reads TGTGCCAGCAGTATGACAGACTACGAGCAGTACTTC.

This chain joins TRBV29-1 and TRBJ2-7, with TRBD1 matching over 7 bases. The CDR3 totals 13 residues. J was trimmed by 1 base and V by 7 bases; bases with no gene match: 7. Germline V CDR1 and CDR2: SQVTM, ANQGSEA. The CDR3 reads CSAAQGRSYEQYF. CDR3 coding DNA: TGCAGCGCCGCACAGGGGCGGTCCTACGAGCAGTACTTC.